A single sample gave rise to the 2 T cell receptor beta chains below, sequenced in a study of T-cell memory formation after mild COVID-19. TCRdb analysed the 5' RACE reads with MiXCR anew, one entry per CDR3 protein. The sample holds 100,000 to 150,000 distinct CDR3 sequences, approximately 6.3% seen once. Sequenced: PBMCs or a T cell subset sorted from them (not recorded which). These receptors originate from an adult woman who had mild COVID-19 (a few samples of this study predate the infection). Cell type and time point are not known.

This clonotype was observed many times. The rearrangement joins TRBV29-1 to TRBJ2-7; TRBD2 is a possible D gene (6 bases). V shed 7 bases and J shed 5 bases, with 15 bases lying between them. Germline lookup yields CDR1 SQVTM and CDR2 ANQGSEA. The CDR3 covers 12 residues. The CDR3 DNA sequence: TGCAGCGCCTGGGACTCAGGGAACGAGCAGTACTTC. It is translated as CSAWDSGNEQYF.

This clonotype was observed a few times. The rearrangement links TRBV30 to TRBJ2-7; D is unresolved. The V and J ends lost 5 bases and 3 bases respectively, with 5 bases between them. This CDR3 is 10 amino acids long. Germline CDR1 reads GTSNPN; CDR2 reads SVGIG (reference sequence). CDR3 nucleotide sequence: TGTGCCTGGGTGGGCTACGAGCAGTACTTC. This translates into CAWVGYEQYF.